Included here is one T cell receptor beta chain sequence, with context. Trimming took off 3 bases at V and 2 bases at J, with 14 bases between the two ends. Germline V gene data show CDR1 as KGHDR and CDR2 as SFDVKD. This CDR3 region has 16 residues. The data are from a study of blood T cell repertoires in COVID-19. Study overall: Whether acute or convalescent, the COVID-19 samples came from the United States, Italy and Spain. Sample material is recorded as cDNA or gDNA derived from T cells, B-cell-depleted T cells, or PBMCs.

Original analysis: Nucleated cell number was recorded as an estimate derived from reference gene primer amplification. Profiled with immunoSEQ multiplex PCR; TCRdb holds only in-frame clones, not every one. The DNA gave D and trimming, while V, J and clone size come from that table. The sample shows about 150,000 clones, 70% to 90% of them seen only once. The material sequenced was peripheral blood. The receptor was isolated from a human donor with acute or convalescent COVID-19. The donor label of this sample is uncertain. This chain connects TRBV24-1 to TRBJ2-3; the D gene is possibly TRBD2 (6 bases). CDR3 nucleotides: TGTGCCACCAGTGATGGCCAGGCGGGACCCACAGATACGCAGTATTTT. Its protein is CATSDGQAGPTDTQYF.